The rows below give T cell receptor beta chains drawn from one sample of a study of PD-L1 blockade in urothelial cancer. Method: immunoSEQ multiplex PCR; TCRdb's copy keeps in-frame clones and lacks some. The top ten clones hold 4.5% of a sample with 70,000 or so clones, about nine tenths of them seen once. The input for sequencing was PBMCs, taken around atezolizumab (anti-PD-L1) treatment. Receptor source: a man between 65 and 80 years old with urothelial cancer. Each CDR3 is given with its conserved first and last residue.

cdr3_length v_call cdr3_aa
14 TRBV15 CATSRDGGNNEQFF
13 TRBV15 CATSRDGPPEAFF
15 TRBV15 CATSYTSGRRNEQFF
14 TRBV5-1 CASSPGDFQETQYF
15 TRBV4-2 CASSQSPTNQPSYTF
13 TRBV6-1 CASSEGQGETQYF
15 TRBV11-1 CASSEDYHVNYEQYF
15 TRBV6-5 CASSYGTRGVETQYF
16 TRBV7-2 CASSSPAGAPLGEQYF
11 TRBV20-1 CSANAGVEQFF
14 TRBV2 CASSFSAPDTEAFF
18 TRBV15 CATSGSTQGSLSTDTQYF
15 TRBV10-2 CASSEPGGIGYEQYF
11 TRBV28 CASSLLYEQYF
15 TRBV9 CASSPTDRGPDTQYF
14 TRBV10-2 CASSEIIGTGELFF
15 TRBV6-1 CASSDKTGGGEKLFF
14 TRBV2 CASRVGSSYNEQFF
14 TRBV28 CASTTDRSNQPQHF
15 TRBV6-6 CASSYEAGGNTEAFF
20 TRBV15 CATSRDQRQNRFSGANVLTF
18 TRBV9 CASSVSLSVGRSTDTQYF
17 TRBV7-6 CASSSPFPTGANTEAFF
15 TRBV5-1 CASSWGGQGGTEAFF
15 TRBV9 CASSVEGLAVETQYF
12 TRBV29-1 CSVAAPGGEQYF
13 TRBV2 CASSRLAHYEQYF
15 TRBV5-5 CASSLVLVGTDTQYF
14 TRBV18 CASSPQEGVETQYF
15 TRBV27 CASRLMGTGQETQYF
15 TRBV7-9 CASSLAQGASTEAFF
14 TRBV18 CASSPGLAGYEQYF
12 TRBV5-1 CASSLANTEAFF
15 TRBV6-6 CASSLSGIRTDTQYF
15 TRBV15 CATSPQPGTNPEAFF
18 TRBV19 CASTTGQSAKNSNQPQHF
15 TRBV10-2 CASSYLTGGGDTQYF
19 TRBV4-1 CASSQTLDRGLMGNQPQHF
13 TRBV5-8 CASSLDRAQPQHF
15 TRBV19 CASSPTRQGVHGYTF
17 TRBV19 CASAGGRPTNRNQPQHF
13 TRBV19 CASKDRETQPQHF
15 TRBV7-8 CASSLSSGSTDTQYF
13 TRBV6-1 CAGGQGSPYEQYF
13 TRBV9 CASSVVSGYGYTF
14 TRBV4-2 CASSQSPAGVEQFF
16 TRBV4-2 CASSQDGLAGVWEQYF
16 TRBV28 CASSSPLEGGNQPQHF